This TCR beta chain is from a study of CD8+CD57+ T cells in acquired aplastic anemia (dated by TCRdb to 2016 to 2018). Background for the entire study: On average, sorted CD4+ and CD8+ cells yielded 3 to 4 ug of extracted DNA, with a range of about 0.17 to 27.4 ug. Mean read counts for healthy donor samples were roughly 10 million for CD4+ cells and 11 million to 14 million for CD8+ cells. General conclusions and limits of the study: Patients and healthy controls showed no significant difference in CD8+ Simpson's diversity (P=0.060). Around 30 CD8+ CDR3 sequences were shared between patients and controls but appeared highly expressed in patients and within their immunodominant clones.

Profiling of TCR beta VDJ combinations and CDR3 sequences used genomic DNA as the template. An Illumina HiSeq 2000 was the platform used for TCR repertoire sequencing. From the authors' description of their analysis: Repertoire assessment relied on Simpson's diversity index, CDR3 size and DJ length profiles, and TRBV/TRBJ rearrangement plots. The immunodominant clone was defined as the most abundant DNA sequence in deep sequencing data. CDR3 amino acid sequences were screened for sharing across subjects and were compared with published repertoires and the VDJdb database. The public reads were quality trimmed at Q25 with fastp and then assembled into clones with MiXCR by TCRdb, keeping productive beta chains. Each record represents a unique CDR3 protein, reported with the most common genes and DNA among its rows. These V and J calls rely on TCRdb rather than the paper's analysis. The sample yields fewer than 250,000 distinct CDR3 sequences; around half were counted once. The ten biggest clones cover about 17% of the sample.

In this study, sorted CD4+ and CD8+ T cells from the blood of healthy subjects and of severe aplastic anemia patients had their TCR repertoires deep-sequenced. Ficoll-Paque density gradient centrifugation was used to isolate peripheral blood mononuclear cells. Before DNA was extracted, CD4+ and CD8+ T cells were sorted using either FACS or magnetic beads. This clonotype was observed at least ten times. No antigen is known for it. Base qualities are not provided; no much larger clone lies one nucleotide away. The germline V gene gives CDR1 as MNHNS and CDR2 as SASEGT. A distance of 7 bases separates the germline ends of V and J, which lose 10 bases and 1 base respectively. The CDR3 contains 11 residues, cysteine and phenylalanine counted. The kept DNA is CDR3 alone, 33 bases in frame from the first base.

This sequence originates from a human donor in good health, serving as a control. The receptor chain draws on TRBV6-1 and TRBJ1-1, with the D gene not clear enough to name. Input material: sorted CD4+, CD8+, or CD8+CD57+ T cells (not recorded which) from PBMCs. The CDR3 region: CAIWGNTEAFF. The DNA sequence reads TGTGCCATCTGGGGGAACACTGAAGCTTTCTTT.